This T cell receptor beta chain was recorded in a study of blood T cell repertoires in COVID-19. Germline trimming cut 4 bases from V and 8 bases from J; bases unmatched to any gene: 6. From germline, CDR1 is LNHDA and CDR2 SQIVND (reference sequence). The length of the CDR3 is 13 residues. The repertoire was sequenced with immunoSEQ multiplex PCR; TCRdb's copy has only in-frame clones and lacks some. The sample has 80,000 or so clones; roughly 86% are singletons. Input material: peripheral blood. The TCR originated in a woman in her sixties or seventies with acute or convalescent COVID-19. V is TRBV19 and J is TRBJ1-2, with 8 bases that match TRBD1. The CDR3 here is CASSKGQGGGYTF. CDR3 nucleotide sequence: TGTGCCAGTAGTAAAGGACAGGGAGGCGGCTACACCTTC. Filled out from reference TRBV19 and TRBJ1-2, the complete variable domain reads DGGITQSPKYLFRKEGQNVTLSCEQNLNHDAMYWYRQDPGQGLRLIYYSQIVNDFQKGDIAEGYSVSREKKESFPLTVTSAQKNPTAFYLCASSKGQGGGYTFGSGTRLTVV.